This T cell receptor (beta chain) was recorded in a study of shared clonotypes between healthy human individuals. Overall study findings and caveats: Non-shared clonotypes displayed generation probabilities falling below those of clonotypes present in all four donors. Naive subsets generally had larger estimated richness than memory subsets.

The V end was cut by 2 bases, the J end by 2 bases, with 13 bases between. Germline V lookup: CDR1 MNHEY, CDR2 SVGAGI. CDR3 length equals 15 residues. Naive-designated CD8 cells lacked CD45RO, were positively enriched for CCR7, and omitted terminally differentiated effector memory CD45RA+ cells. Recent acute infections and vaccinations were absent in the healthy HIV-negative adult donors. About this clone itself: Its antigen is as yet unknown.

It was at deep level that the assay was run. Sequencing used immunoSEQ multiplex PCR; TCRdb keeps in-frame clones, though not all of them. Among about 680,000 clones listed, roughly nine tenths were seen once. The chain joins TRBV6-5 to TRBJ2-7, with TRBD2 as a possible D gene (6 bases). This clonotype was obtained from a man aged 25-45 years in good health. The specimen sequenced was naive CD8+ T cells sorted from blood. CDR3: CASSYGQGLTYEQYF. CDR3 in DNA: TGTGCCAGCAGTTACGGGCAGGGACTTACCTACGAGCAGTACTTC.